This TCR beta chain is drawn from a study of cytotoxic CD8 clonotypes in ibrutinib-treated CLL. Study context: In all, more than ten patients were relapsed/refractory, some 15 were treatment-naive and roughly 18 were IGHV unmutated.

There are a few counts of this clone. The target antigen is unknown. A 1 in 200,000 to 1 in 1 million T cell depth was the sequencing target. Profiling relied on immunoSEQ multiplex PCR, and the TCRdb table lists in-frame clones only, not all of them. The sample includes 45,000 or so clones, roughly three fifths seen only once; the top ten take roughly a quarter. CDR1 SNHLY and CDR2 FYNNEI come from the germline V gene. This CDR3 has 14 residues. V was shortened by 8 bases and J by 2 bases, with 13 bases between the two germline ends. TCR beta libraries used about 1.8 micrograms of DNA from cryopreserved PBMCs. Study-level points and caveats: Public clonotypes proved infrequent, and on treatment they shrank or remained steady.

Sequencing used PBMCs, obtained after 24 months of ibrutinib treatment. The rearrangement links TRBV2 to TRBJ1-5; D gene unclear. The receptor's source is a human donor with chronic lymphocytic leukemia. The CDR3 here is CASVLWRGNQPQHF. CDR3 nucleotide sequence: TGTGCCAGCGTGCTGTGGAGGGGCAATCAGCCCCAGCATTTT.